A single TCR beta chain is shown here with its context. Its cognate antigen is unknown. Produced via immunoSEQ multiplex PCR; TCRdb's table is partial and in-frame only. The sample includes roughly 120,000 clones, approximately 91% of them seen just once. The data derive from a study of PD-1 blockade in mismatch repair-deficient tumors. All patients were mismatch repair deficient, assessed by either PCR or immunohistochemistry. TCR sequencing covered three patients who responded to pembrolizumab. Study-wide findings and caveats: Tumor-resident clones, often undetectable pretreatment in blood, expanded then contracted after pembrolizumab.

The TCR was taken from an adult with mismatch repair-deficient cancer. The starting material was peripheral blood, obtained 72 weeks after starting pembrolizumab.

Here the CDR3 DNA reads TGTGCCAGTAGTAGGGGGCTAAACAATGAGCAGTTCTTC. Translating it yields CASSRGLNNEQFF. The V call is TRBV19, the J call TRBJ2-1, with a tentative D call TRBD1 (6 bases). V lost 4 bases and J lost 5, with 9 bases in between. From germline, CDR1 is LNHDA and CDR2 SQIVND (reference sequence). The CDR3 has 13 amino acids.